This T cell receptor (beta chain) was sequenced for a study of cytomegalovirus exposure and HLA in healthy donors. PCR involved 60 Vbeta and 13 Jbeta primers. Method: immunoSEQ multiplex PCR; TCRdb's copy keeps in-frame clones and lacks some. The table shows more than 95,000 clones, with about 84% occurring only once. Per the germline V gene, CDR1 is SNHLY and CDR2 is FYNNEI. V dropped 4 bases and J dropped 3 bases, with 12 bases sitting between them. There are 14 residues in the CDR3. The J gene is TRBJ1-1, the V gene TRBV2; D is ambiguous. This sequence was found in a man aged 35 to 55 in good health and CMV-seronegative. Material for sequencing was PBMCs. The CDR3 is CASSALTRDTEAFF. The CDR3 DNA is TGTGCCAGCAGTGCCCTGACGAGGGACACTGAAGCTTTCTTT.